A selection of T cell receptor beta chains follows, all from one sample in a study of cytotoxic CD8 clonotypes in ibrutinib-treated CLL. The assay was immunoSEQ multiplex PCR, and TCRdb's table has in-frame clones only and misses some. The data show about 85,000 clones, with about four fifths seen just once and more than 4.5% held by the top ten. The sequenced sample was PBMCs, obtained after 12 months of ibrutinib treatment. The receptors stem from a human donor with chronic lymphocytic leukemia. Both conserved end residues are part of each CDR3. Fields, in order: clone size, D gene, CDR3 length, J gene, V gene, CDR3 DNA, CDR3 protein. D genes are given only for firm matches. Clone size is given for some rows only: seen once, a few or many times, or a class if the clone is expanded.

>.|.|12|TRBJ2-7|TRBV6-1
TGTGCCAGCCGGGACATGTCCTACGAGCAGTACTTC
CASRDMSYEQYF
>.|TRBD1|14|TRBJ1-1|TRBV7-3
TGTGCCAGCAGCCCGACAGGGGCGAACACTGAAGCTTTCTTT
CASSPTGANTEAFF
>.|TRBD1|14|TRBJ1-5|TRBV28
TGTGCCAGCACCGTAACAGGGGAGGATCAGCCCCAGCATTTT
CASTVTGEDQPQHF
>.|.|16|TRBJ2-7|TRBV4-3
TGCGCCAGCAGCCAAGGGGCAGGGCGGGACTCCTACGAGCAGTACTTC
CASSQGAGRDSYEQYF
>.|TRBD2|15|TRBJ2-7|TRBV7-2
TGTGCCAGCAGCTTAGTTGGGGGGGTTACATACGAGCAGTACTTC
CASSLVGGVTYEQYF
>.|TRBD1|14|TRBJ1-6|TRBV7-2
TGTGCCAGCAGCCCCCAGGGGGGGAATTCACCCCTCCACTTT
CASSPQGGNSPLHF
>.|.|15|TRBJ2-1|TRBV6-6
TGTGCCAGCAGTTCCGCCGGGCCCCGGGCCAATGAGCAGTTCTTC
CASSSAGPRANEQFF
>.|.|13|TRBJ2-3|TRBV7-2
TGTGCCAGCAGCCCCCGGGGCACAGATACGCAGTATTTT
CASSPRGTDTQYF
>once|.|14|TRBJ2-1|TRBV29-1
TGCAGCGTTGAAGCCTCGGCTTACTACAATGAGCAGTTCTTC
CSVEASAYYNEQFF
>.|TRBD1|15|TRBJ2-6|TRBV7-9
TGTGCCAGCAGGGACAGGTTTAAAGGGGCCAACGTCCTGACTTTC
CASRDRFKGANVLTF
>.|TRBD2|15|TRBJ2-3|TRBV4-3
TGCGCCAGCAGCCAAGGACTAGCGGGGGGGTATACGCAGTATTTT
CASSQGLAGGYTQYF
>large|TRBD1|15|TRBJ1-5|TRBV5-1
TGCGCCAGCAGCTTCGACGGACAGGGCAATCAGCCCCAGCATTTT
CASSFDGQGNQPQHF
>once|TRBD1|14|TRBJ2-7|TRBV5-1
TGCGCCAGCAACCCGGACAGGGCCTCCTACGAGCAGTACTTC
CASNPDRASYEQYF
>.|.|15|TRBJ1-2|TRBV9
TGTGCCAGCAGCGTGTGGCAGGACACAATGGGTGGCTACACCTTC
CASSVWQDTMGGYTF
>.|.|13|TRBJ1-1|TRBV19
TGTGCCAGTAGTCGGGACCTACACACTGAAGCTTTCTTT
CASSRDLHTEAFF
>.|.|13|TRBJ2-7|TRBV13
TGTGCCAGCAGCTTCCTAGCGCCCTACGAGCAGTACTTC
CASSFLAPYEQYF
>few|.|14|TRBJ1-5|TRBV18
TGTGCCAGCTCGCCGGGGGCTGGCAATCAGCCCCAGCATTTT
CASSPGAGNQPQHF
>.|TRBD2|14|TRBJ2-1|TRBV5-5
TGTGCCAGCAGCCGACTAGCGGTAAACAATGAGCAGTTCTTC
CASSRLAVNNEQFF
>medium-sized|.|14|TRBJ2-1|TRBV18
TGTGCCAGCTCACCACCGTCTAGCCACAATGAGCAGTTCTTC
CASSPPSSHNEQFF
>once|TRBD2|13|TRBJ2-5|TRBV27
TGTGCCAGCAGTCCCTTGGGGGGGGAGACCCAGTACTTC
CASSPLGGETQYF
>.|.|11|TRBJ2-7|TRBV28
TGTGCCAGCAGTCTCCGGGACGAGCAGTACTTC
CASSLRDEQYF
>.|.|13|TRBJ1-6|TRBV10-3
TGTGCCATCCGTCCTGGGGGTAATTCACCCCTCCACTTT
CAIRPGGNSPLHF
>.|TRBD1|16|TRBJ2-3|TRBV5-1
TGCGCCAGCAGCTTGTTTAGACAGGGAGCCACAGATACGCAGTATTTT
CASSLFRQGATDTQYF
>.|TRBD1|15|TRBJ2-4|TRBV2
TGTGCCAGCAGTGGGCAGGGGGTAGTCAAAAACATTCAGTACTTC
CASSGQGVVKNIQYF
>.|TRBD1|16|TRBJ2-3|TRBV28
TGTGCCAGCAGCTCGGCCACCGGGACAGGGGGAGATACGCAGTATTTT
CASSSATGTGGDTQYF
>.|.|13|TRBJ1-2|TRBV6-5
TGTGCCAGCAGCCCCGGGACGGGATTTGGCTACACCTTC
CASSPGTGFGYTF
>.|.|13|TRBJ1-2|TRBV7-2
TGTGCCAGCAGCTTAGCGTACGGGCATGGCTACACCTTC
CASSLAYGHGYTF
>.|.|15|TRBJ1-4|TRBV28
TGTGCCAGCAGTTTGGCGGGGCAGGAGGGGGAAAAACTGTTTTTT
CASSLAGQEGEKLFF
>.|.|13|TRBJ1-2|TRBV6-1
TGTGCCAGCCTGGGGGGGTCTAACTATGGCTACACCTTC
CASLGGSNYGYTF
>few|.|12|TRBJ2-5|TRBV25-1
TGTGCCAGCATTGGGGGCGGTGAGACCCAGTACTTC
CASIGGGETQYF
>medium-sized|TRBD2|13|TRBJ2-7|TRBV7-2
TGTGCCAGCAGCGCCGGACTAGCGGGAAGGGAGTACTTC
CASSAGLAGREYF
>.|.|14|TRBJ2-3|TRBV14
TGTGCCAGCAGCCAGGCAGCTGGGAGGGATACGCAGTATTTT
CASSQAAGRDTQYF
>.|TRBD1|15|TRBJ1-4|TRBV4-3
TGCGCCAGCAGCCAAGACTCGGGACAGAATGAAAAACTGTTTTTT
CASSQDSGQNEKLFF
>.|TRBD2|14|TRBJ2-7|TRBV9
TGTGCCAGCAGCCCCACACTTAGCGGGTACGAGCAGTACTTC
CASSPTLSGYEQYF
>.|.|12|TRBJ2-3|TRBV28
TGTGCCAGCAGTAGCACAACAGATACGCAGTATTTT
CASSSTTDTQYF
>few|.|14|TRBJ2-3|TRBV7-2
TGTGCCAGCAGCCCCTGGCGACACACAGATACGCAGTATTTT
CASSPWRHTDTQYF
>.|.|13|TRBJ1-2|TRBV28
TGTGCCAGCAGTAGGACAGACTTAGCCGGCTACACCTTC
CASSRTDLAGYTF
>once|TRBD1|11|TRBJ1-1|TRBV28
TGTGCCGCAACAGGGGGCACTGAAGCTTTCTTT
CAATGGTEAFF
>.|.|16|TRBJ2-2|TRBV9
TGTGCCAGCAGCGTAGATCCGGGGGCCAACACCGGGGAGCTGTTTTTT
CASSVDPGANTGELFF
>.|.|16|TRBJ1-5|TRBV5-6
TGTGCCAGCAGCTCCCGGGACGGGGGTAGCAATCAGCCCCAGCATTTT
CASSSRDGGSNQPQHF
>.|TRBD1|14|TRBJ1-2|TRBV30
TGTGCCTGGAGTGTGTCAGGGGGCGGCTATGGCTACACCTTC
CAWSVSGGGYGYTF
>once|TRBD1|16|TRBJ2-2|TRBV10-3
TGTGCCATCAGTGGAGGGACAGGGGTGAACACCGGGGAGCTGTTTTTT
CAISGGTGVNTGELFF
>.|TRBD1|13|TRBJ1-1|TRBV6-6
TGTGCCAGCAGCGACAGGGAGAACACTGAAGCTTTCTTT
CASSDRENTEAFF
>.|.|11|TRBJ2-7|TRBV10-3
TGTGCCACCCGGGGGTCCTACGAGCAGTACTTC
CATRGSYEQYF
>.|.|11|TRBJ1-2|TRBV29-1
TGCAGCGTTGGGTTGGGTTATGGCTACACCTTC
CSVGLGYGYTF
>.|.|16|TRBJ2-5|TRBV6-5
TGTGCCAGCAGTTACTCGACTGGGGGGGGCGAAGAGACCCAGTACTTC
CASSYSTGGGEETQYF
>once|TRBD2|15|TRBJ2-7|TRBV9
TGTGCCAGCAGCGCCGGACTAGCGAGCTCCTACGAGCAGTACTTC
CASSAGLASSYEQYF
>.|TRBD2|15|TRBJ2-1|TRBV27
TGTGCCAGCAGTTTAATGGCGGGAGGGGGGGGTGAGCAGTTCTTC
CASSLMAGGGGEQFF
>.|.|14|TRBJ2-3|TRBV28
TGTGCCACAGCGTGGGTCGGGGGCACAGATACGCAGTATTTT
CATAWVGGTDTQYF
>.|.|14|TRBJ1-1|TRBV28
TGTGCCAGCAGTTTAGGTCAACATGGCACTGAAGCTTTCTTT
CASSLGQHGTEAFF
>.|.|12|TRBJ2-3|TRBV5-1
TGCGCCAGCAGCTTGTCGTGGGATACGCAGTATTTT
CASSLSWDTQYF